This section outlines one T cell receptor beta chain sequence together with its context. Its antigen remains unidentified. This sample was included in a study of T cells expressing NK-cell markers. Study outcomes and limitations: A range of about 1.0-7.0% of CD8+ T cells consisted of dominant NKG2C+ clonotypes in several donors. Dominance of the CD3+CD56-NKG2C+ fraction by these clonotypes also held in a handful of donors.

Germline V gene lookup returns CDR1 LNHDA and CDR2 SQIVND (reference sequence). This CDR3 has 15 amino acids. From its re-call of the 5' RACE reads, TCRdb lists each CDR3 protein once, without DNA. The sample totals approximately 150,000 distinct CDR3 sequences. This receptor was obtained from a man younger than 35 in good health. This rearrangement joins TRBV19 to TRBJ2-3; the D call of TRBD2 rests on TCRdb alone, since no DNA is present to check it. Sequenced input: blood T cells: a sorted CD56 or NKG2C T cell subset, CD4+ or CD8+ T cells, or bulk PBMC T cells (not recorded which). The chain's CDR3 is CASSSTSGSTDTQYF.